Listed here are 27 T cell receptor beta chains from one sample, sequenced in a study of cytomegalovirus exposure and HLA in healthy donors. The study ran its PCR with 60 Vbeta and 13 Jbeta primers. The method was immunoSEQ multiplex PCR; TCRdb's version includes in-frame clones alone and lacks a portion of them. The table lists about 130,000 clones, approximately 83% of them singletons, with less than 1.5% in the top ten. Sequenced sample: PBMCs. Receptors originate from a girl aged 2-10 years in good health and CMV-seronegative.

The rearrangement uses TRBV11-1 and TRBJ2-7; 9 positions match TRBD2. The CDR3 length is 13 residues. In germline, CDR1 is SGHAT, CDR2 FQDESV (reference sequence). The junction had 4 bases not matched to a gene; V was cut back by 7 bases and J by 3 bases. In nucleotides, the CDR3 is TGTGCCAGCAAGACTAGCGGAGTCTACGAGCAGTACTTC. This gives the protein CASKTSGVYEQYF. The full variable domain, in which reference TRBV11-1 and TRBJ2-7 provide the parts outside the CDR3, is EAEVAQSPRYKITEKSQAVAFWCDPISGHATLYWYRQILGQGPELLVQFQDESVVDDSQLPKDRFSAERLKGVDSTLKIQPAELGDSAMYLCASKTSGVYEQYFGPGTRLTVT.

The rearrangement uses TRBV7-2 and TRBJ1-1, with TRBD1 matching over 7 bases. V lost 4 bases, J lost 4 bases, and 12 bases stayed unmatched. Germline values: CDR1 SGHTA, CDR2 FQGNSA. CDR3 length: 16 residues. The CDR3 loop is CASSWTGGGGGTEAFF. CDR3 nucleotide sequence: TGTGCCAGCAGCTGGACAGGCGGAGGAGGAGGCACTGAAGCTTTCTTT.

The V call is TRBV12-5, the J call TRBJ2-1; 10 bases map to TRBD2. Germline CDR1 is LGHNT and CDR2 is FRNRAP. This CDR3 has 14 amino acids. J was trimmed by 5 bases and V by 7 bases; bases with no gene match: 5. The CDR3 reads CASEGLATNNEQFF. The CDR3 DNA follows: TGTGCTAGTGAGGGACTAGCGACAAACAATGAGCAGTTCTTC.

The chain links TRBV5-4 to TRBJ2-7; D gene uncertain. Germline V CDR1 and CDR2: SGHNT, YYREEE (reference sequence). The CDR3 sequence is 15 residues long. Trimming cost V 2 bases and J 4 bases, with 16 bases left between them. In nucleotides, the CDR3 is TGTGCCAGCAGCTTAAGCTCTAAACTCCGATACGAGCAGTACTTC. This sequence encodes CASSLSSKLRYEQYF.

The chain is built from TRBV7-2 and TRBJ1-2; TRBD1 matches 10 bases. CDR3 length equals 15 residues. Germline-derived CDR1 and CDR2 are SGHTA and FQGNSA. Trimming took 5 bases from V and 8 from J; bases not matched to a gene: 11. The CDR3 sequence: CASSGRDRGDEGYTF. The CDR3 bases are TGTGCCAGCAGCGGGAGGGACAGGGGTGATGAGGGCTACACCTTC.

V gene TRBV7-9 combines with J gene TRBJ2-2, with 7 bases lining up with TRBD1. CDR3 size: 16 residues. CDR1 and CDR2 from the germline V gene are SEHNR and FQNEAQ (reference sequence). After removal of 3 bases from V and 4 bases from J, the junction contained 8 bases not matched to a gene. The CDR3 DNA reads TGTGCCAGCAGCTTGATGACAGGGTGGGGCACCGGGGAGCTGTTTTTT. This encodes CASSLMTGWGTGELFF.

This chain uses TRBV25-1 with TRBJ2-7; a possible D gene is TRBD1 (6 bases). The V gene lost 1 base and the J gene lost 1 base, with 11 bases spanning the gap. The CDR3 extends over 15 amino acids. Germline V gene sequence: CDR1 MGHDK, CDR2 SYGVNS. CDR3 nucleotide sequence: TGTGCCAGCAGTGAATGGGTTACAGGGTCCTACGAGCAGTACTTC. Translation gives CASSEWVTGSYEQYF.

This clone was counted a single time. CDR3 loop: CASSLCQGAISYEQYF. The CDR3 DNA sequence: TGCGCCAGCAGCTTGTGTCAGGGGGCCATTTCCTACGAGCAGTACTTC. V and J are TRBV5-1 and TRBJ2-7, with 8 bases aligning to TRBD1. V shed 1 base, J shed 1 base, and the junction held 7 bases outside the gene matches. CDR1 is SGHRS and CDR2 is YFSETQ in the germline V gene. The CDR3 is 16 amino acids.

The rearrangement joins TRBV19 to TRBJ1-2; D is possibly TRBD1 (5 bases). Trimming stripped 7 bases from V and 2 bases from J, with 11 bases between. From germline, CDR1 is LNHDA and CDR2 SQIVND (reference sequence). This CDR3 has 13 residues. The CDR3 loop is CASKDGGNYGYTF. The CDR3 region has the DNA TGTGCCAGTAAGGACGGGGGGAACTATGGCTACACCTTC.

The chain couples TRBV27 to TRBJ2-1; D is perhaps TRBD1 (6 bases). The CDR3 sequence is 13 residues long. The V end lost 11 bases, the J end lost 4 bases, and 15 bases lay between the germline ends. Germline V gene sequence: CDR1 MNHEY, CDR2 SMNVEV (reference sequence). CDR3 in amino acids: CASVDREYNEQFF. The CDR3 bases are TGTGCCTCCGTGGACAGAGAGTACAATGAGCAGTTCTTC.

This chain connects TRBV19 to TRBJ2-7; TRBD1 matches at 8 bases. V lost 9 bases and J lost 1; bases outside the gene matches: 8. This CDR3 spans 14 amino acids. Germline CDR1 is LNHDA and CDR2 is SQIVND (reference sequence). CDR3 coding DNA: TGTGCCAGCACCCGGGACAGGTGGTCCTACGAGCAGTACTTC. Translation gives CASTRDRWSYEQYF.

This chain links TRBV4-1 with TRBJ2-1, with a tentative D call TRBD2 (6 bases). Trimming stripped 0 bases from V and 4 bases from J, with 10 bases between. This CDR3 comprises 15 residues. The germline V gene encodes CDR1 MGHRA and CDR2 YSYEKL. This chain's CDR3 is CASSQDYSGYNEQFF. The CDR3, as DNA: TGCGCCAGCAGCCAAGACTATAGCGGATACAATGAGCAGTTCTTC.

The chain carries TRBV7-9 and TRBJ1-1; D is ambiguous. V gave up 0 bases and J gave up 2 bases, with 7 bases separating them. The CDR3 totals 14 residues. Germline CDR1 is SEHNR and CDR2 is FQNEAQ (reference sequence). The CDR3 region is CASSLASDNTEAFF. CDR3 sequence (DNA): TGTGCCAGCAGCTTAGCTAGCGACAACACTGAAGCTTTCTTT.

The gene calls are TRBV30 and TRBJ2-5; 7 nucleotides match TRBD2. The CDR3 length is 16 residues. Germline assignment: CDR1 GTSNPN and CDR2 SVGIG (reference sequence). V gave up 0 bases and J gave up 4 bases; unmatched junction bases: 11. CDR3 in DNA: TGTGCCTGGAGTGTAACGGGCGGGAGAGGTCGAGAGACCCAGTACTTC. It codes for CAWSVTGGRGRETQYF. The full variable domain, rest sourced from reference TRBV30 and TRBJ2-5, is SQTIHQWPATLVQPVGSPLSLECTVEGTSNPNLYWYRQAAGRGLQLLFYSVGIGQISSEVPQNLSASRPQDRQFILSSKKLLLSDSGFYLCAWSVTGGRGRETQYFGPGTRLLVL.

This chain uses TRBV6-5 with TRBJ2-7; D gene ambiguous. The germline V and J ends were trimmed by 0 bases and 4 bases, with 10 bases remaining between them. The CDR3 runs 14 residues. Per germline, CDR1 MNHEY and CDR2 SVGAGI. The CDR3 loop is CASSYSSYSYEQYF. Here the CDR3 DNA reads TGTGCCAGCAGTTACTCGTCATACTCGTACGAGCAGTACTTC.

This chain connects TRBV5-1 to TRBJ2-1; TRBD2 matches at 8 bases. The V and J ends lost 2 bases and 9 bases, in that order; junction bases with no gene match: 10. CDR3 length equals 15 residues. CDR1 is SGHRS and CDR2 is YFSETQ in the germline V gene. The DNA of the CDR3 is TGCGCCAGCAGCTTTTCGGGACTAGGGGTCGGTGAGCAGTTCTTC. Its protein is CASSFSGLGVGEQFF.

The CDR3 region has the DNA TGTGCCAGCAGTTTACGGGGAGGAAACTACGAGCAGTACTTC. Translated, it gives CASSLRGGNYEQYF. This chain joins TRBV27 and TRBJ2-7; a weak D match, TRBD2 (6 bases). V shed 2 bases and J shed 3 bases, with 11 bases lying between them. From germline, CDR1 is MNHEY and CDR2 SMNVEV (reference sequence). This CDR3 has 14 residues.

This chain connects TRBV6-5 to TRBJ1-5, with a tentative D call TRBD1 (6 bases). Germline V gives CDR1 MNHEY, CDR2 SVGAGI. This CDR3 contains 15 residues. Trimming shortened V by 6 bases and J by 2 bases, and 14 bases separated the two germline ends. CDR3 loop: CASRPPGDGNQPQHF. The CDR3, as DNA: TGTGCCAGCAGGCCCCCAGGGGATGGCAATCAGCCCCAGCATTTT.

CDR3 nucleotides: TGCAGCGTTGAAAACCCCTTGATGGACAGGGCTCCCGCGTATGGCTACACCTTC. It codes for CSVENPLMDRAPAYGYTF. This chain uses TRBV29-1 with TRBJ1-2, with 8 positions matching TRBD1. The CDR3 length is 18 residues. CDR1 and CDR2 (germline): SQVTM, ANQGSEA. Trimming took 2 bases from V and 5 from J; bases not matched to a gene: 19.

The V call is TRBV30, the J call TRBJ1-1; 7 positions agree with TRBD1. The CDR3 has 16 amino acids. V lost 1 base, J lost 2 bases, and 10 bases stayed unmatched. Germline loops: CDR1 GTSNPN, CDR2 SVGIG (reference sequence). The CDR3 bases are TGTGCCTGGAGTGCCGGGACAGCCCCCGAAAACACTGAAGCTTTCTTT. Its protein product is CAWSAGTAPENTEAFF.

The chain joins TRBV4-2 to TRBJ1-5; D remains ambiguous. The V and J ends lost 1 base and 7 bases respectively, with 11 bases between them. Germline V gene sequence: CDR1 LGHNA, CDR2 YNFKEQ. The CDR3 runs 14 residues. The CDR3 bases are TGTGCCAGCAGCCAAGGGCTGGGAGGACAGCCCCAGCATTTT. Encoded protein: CASSQGLGGQPQHF.

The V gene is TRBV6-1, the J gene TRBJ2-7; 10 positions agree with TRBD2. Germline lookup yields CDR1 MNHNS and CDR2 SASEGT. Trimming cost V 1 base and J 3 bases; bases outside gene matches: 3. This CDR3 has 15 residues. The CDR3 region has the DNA TGTGCCAGCAGTGAAGAGGTAGCGGGGGGCTACGAGCAGTACTTC. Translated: CASSEEVAGGYEQYF.

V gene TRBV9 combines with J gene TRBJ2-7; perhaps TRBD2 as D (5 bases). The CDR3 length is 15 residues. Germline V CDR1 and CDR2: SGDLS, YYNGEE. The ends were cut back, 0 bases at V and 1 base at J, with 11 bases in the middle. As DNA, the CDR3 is TGTGCCAGCAGCGTAGGAGCGGTGGGATCCTACGAGCAGTACTTC. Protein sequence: CASSVGAVGSYEQYF. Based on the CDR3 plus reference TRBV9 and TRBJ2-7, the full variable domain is DSGVTQTPKHLITATGQRVTLRCSPRSGDLSVYWYQQSLDQGLQFLIQYYNGEERAKGNILERFSAQQFPDLHSELNLSSLELGDSALYFCASSVGAVGSYEQYFGPGTRLTVT.

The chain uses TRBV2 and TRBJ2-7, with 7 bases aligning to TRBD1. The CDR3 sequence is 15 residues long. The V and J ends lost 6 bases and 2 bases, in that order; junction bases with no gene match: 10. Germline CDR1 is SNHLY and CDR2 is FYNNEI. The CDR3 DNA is TGTGCCAGCAGAGATACCGGGACAGATCCCTACGAGCAGTACTTC. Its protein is CASRDTGTDPYEQYF.

The CDR3 DNA is TGTGCCAGCAGCCTACTAGCGCTTCCCTACGAGCAGTACTTC. It specifies CASSLLALPYEQYF. The chain couples TRBV14 to TRBJ2-7, with 7 bases matching TRBD2. This CDR3 contains 14 residues. Unmatched junction bases numbered 5, after V lost 4 bases and J lost 2 bases. CDR1 is SGHDN and CDR2 is FVKESK in the germline V gene.

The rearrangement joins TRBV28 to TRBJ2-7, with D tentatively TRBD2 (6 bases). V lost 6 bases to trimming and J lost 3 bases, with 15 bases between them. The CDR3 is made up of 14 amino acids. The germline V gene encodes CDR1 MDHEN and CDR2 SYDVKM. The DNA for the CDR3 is TGTGCCAGCAGATCCTGGAGGGCAAACTACGAGCAGTACTTC. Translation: CASRSWRANYEQYF.

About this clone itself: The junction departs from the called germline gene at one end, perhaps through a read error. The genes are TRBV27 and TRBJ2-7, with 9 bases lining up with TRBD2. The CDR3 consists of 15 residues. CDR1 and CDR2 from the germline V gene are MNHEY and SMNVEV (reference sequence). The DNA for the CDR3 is TGTGCCAGCAGTTTATCTAGCGGGAGACTCTACGAGCAGTACTTT. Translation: CASSLSSGRLYEQYF.